The sequence of this TCR beta chain was determined in a study of blood T cell repertoires in COVID-19 (dated by TCRdb to about 2020). Describing the broader study: Collaborator samples came from the United States, Italy and Spain and covered acute and convalescent phases of COVID-19. Nearly every sample came with metadata listing a de-identified subject ID, COVID-19 status, age in years and sex. The repertoires were released in a freely available public database intended as a resource for research on the immune response to SARS-CoV-2. The dataset comprised deeply sampled blood TCRbeta repertoires from subjects exposed to, actively infected with, or recovered from COVID-19. The samples were drawn from the first 160 participants of the ongoing ImmuneRACE study and from more than 1,000 subjects provided by 6 global collaborators. The material from the prospective study consisted of cDNA or gDNA derived from T cells, B-cell-depleted T cells, or PBMCs. Where available, HLA class I and class II types were taken from metadata supplied by the sample provider and were not determined by assay-based typing.

Measured from the cysteine to the phenylalanine, the CDR3 is 15 residues long. Only CDR3 DNA remains: 45 bases, in frame from the first base. Relative to germline, V is 8 bases shorter and J is 3 bases shorter, with 16 bases between their ends. CDR1 and CDR2 are drawn from the germline V gene: SGHTA, FQGNSA. The immunoSEQ Assay, a bias-controlled multiplex PCR, was used to amplify TCRbeta CDR3 regions from genomic DNA. From the authors' description of their analysis: Within the assay, amplification of reference gene primers was used to estimate how many nucleated cells each sample contained. To quantify the absolute abundance of each unique TCRbeta CDR3 rearrangement, sequence reads were collapsed and filtered. Productive Simpson clonality was computed per sample as the square root of Simpson's diversity index over productive rearrangements. What TCRdb holds here is the immuneACCESS table cut down to in-frame rearrangements. Part of the clones is not present; checked against another copy, under half of the missing clones reflect an unresolved V gene, and the others are unexplained. V and J calls and clone size are those listed in that table; D and trimming were worked out from the DNA. The sample profile shows around 170,000 clones; over 75% of them were found once. Jointly, the top ten make up about 7% of the sample.

General findings and caveats noted by the study authors: Clinical and demographic metadata were provided uncurated, with the amount varying by source and participant.

Participants in the prospective study were aged 18 to 89 years, lived in over 20 United States geographic areas, and enrolled through a virtual design. In the prospective study, participants were assigned to cohorts based on the clinical history participants reported in a screening survey and a study questionnaire. Recovered participants in ImmuneRACE Cohort 3 were defined as having two consecutive negative NP/OP PCR tests, clearance from a healthcare professional, or resolution of symptoms. Each participant in the prospective study had whole blood, serum and a nasopharyngeal or oropharyngeal swab collected by mobile phlebotomists. Prospective study participants could optionally give additional blood draws and questionnaires over an approximately 2-month period. Prospective study blood samples were shipped either frozen or at room temperature before DNA extraction. As to this clone: Its antigen is currently not known. No clone much larger than this one lies a single base away; base qualities are absent.

Sequenced material: PBMCs or T cells enriched from blood (not recorded which). The sequence derives from a woman between 50 and 59 years old who had recovered from COVID-19. The chain is encoded by TRBV7-2 joined to TRBJ2-2; D gene: possibly TRBD1, on 6 matching bases. The bases are TGTGCCAGCGGGTTACAGGGTCTGTACACCGGGGAGCTGTTTTTT. Its product reads: CASGLQGLYTGELFF.